The 22 T cell receptor beta chains given below trace back to one sample, sequenced in a study of cytomegalovirus exposure and HLA in healthy donors. Some clones are missing from TCRdb's copy, which holds only in-frame ones; the method was immunoSEQ multiplex PCR. The sample holds about 150,000 clones; 85% to 90% are singletons and the top ten take more than 2.5%. What was sequenced was PBMCs. The receptors were gathered from a woman younger than 35 in good health and CMV-seropositive.

The rearrangement joins TRBV30 to TRBJ1-5; D is undetermined. Germline CDR1 GTSNPN, CDR2 SVGIG (reference sequence). There are 15 residues in the CDR3. Between the trimmed V and J ends, which lost 4 bases and 0 bases, there was a span of 13 bases. CDR3: CAWTEGSHSNQPQHF. As DNA, the CDR3 is TGTGCCTGGACCGAGGGCAGTCATAGCAATCAGCCCCAGCATTTT. Looking up the rest from reference TRBV30 and TRBJ1-5 gives the full variable domain: SQTIHQWPATLVQPVGSPLSLECTVEGTSNPNLYWYRQAAGRGLQLLFYSVGIGQISSEVPQNLSASRPQDRQFILSSKKLLLSDSGFYLCAWTEGSHSNQPQHFGDGTRLSIL.

The chain carries TRBV7-2 and TRBJ2-3; 9 nucleotides align to TRBD1. Germline V gene sequence: CDR1 SGHTA, CDR2 FQGNSA. The length of the CDR3 is 15 residues. V lost 5 bases and J lost 6; bases outside the gene matches: 9. CDR3 sequence (DNA): TGTGCCAGCAGCAATAACAGGGGGCGCTGGGATACGCAGTATTTT. Residues: CASSNNRGRWDTQYF. Complete variable domain (other parts from reference TRBV7-2 and TRBJ2-3): GAGVSQSPSNKVTEKGKDVELRCDPISGHTALYWYRQSLGQGLEFLIYFQGNSAPDKSGLPSDRFSAERTGGSVSTLTIQRTQQEDSAVYLCASSNNRGRWDTQYFGPGTRLTVL.

This clone was detected only once. The J gene is TRBJ2-7, the V gene TRBV6-5; perhaps TRBD1 as D (5 bases). This CDR3 comprises 13 residues. The germline V and J ends were trimmed by 6 bases and 1 base, with 10 bases remaining between them. CDR1 and CDR2 from the germline V gene are MNHEY and SVGAGI. The CDR3 DNA reads TGTGCCAGCAGCCGTAGGGGTTCCTACGAGCAGTACTTC. Amino acid sequence: CASSRRGSYEQYF.

The chain uses TRBV11-2 and TRBJ1-5, with D perhaps TRBD1 (5 bases). Germline CDR1 and CDR2: SGHAT and FQNNGV. V lost 3 bases to trimming and J lost 0 bases, with 9 bases between them. This CDR3 has 15 amino acids. The CDR3 DNA is TGTGCCAGCAGCTTGGGACTTTATAGCAATCAGCCCCAGCATTTT. It yields the protein CASSLGLYSNQPQHF.

The chain has TRBV4-2 and TRBJ2-1; 12 bases map to TRBD2. J was trimmed by 7 bases and V by 4 bases; bases with no gene match: 8. CDR1 and CDR2 (germline): LGHNA, YNFKEQ. The length of the CDR3 is 16 residues. DNA of the CDR3: TGTGCCAGCAGCCGATTCTGGACTAGCGGGGTAAATGAGCAGTTCTTC. Translation: CASSRFWTSGVNEQFF.

This clone appeared a few times. The chain is built from TRBV18 and TRBJ2-4; TRBD1 is a possible D gene (6 bases). Trimming took 4 bases from V and 7 from J, leaving 17 bases between them. The CDR3 length is 15 residues. Germline V gene sequence: CDR1 KGHSH, CDR2 LQKENI. The CDR3 DNA reads TGTGCCAGCTCACTTCGTGGGGCAGGGGATAACATTCAGTACTTC. Its protein product is CASSLRGAGDNIQYF.

The J gene is TRBJ2-3, the V gene TRBV14, with 7 bases fitting TRBD1. CDR1 is SGHDN and CDR2 is FVKESK in the germline V gene. J gave up 1 base and V 2 bases, and 3 bases lay outside the gene matches. The CDR3 totals 15 residues. For the CDR3, the DNA is TGTGCCAGCAGCCAATTACAGGGGCGCACAGATACGCAGTATTTT. This codes for CASSQLQGRTDTQYF. Full variable domain (remainder filled in from reference TRBV14 and TRBJ2-3): EAGVTQFPSHSVIEKGQTVTLRCDPISGHDNLYWYRRVMGKEIKFLLHFVKESKQDESGMPNNRFLAERTGGTYSTLKVQPAELEDSGVYFCASSQLQGRTDTQYFGPGTRLTVL.

This clone was seen only once. V gene TRBV10-2 combines with J gene TRBJ2-1; tentatively, D is TRBD2 (6 bases). The CDR3 is made up of 10 amino acids. From germline, CDR1 is WSHSY and CDR2 SAAADI. V lost 8 bases to trimming and J lost 7 bases, with 6 bases between them. DNA of the CDR3: TGCGCCAGCCGGGAGAATGAGCAGTTCTTC. Protein: CASRENEQFF.

The chain links TRBV7-9 to TRBJ2-7, with 13 nucleotides matching TRBD2. CDR1 is SEHNR, CDR2 FQNEAQ, per germline (reference sequence). The CDR3 covers 16 residues. V lost 5 bases to trimming and J lost 0 bases; unmatched junction nucleotides: 4. DNA for the CDR3: TGTGCCAGCAGCAAGGGACTAGCGGGAACCTCCTACGAGCAGTACTTC. This translates into CASSKGLAGTSYEQYF.

The CDR3 loop is CASSQVRSSGANVLTF. As DNA, the CDR3 is TGTGCCAGCAGCCAAGTAAGGAGCTCTGGGGCCAACGTCCTGACTTTC. V gene TRBV4-2 combines with J gene TRBJ2-6, with unresolved D. The CDR3 has 16 residues. Per germline, CDR1 LGHNA and CDR2 YNFKEQ. Trimming took off 1 base at V and 0 bases at J, with 7 bases between the two ends.

This rearrangement joins TRBV6-1 to TRBJ2-5; 8 nucleotides agree with TRBD1. V dropped 10 bases and J dropped 0; count of bases not matched to a gene: 7. The CDR3 is 14 amino acids. Germline lookup yields CDR1 MNHNS and CDR2 SASEGT. Here the CDR3 reads CAILRTGYQETQYF. The CDR3, as DNA: TGTGCCATCCTACGGACAGGGTACCAAGAGACCCAGTACTTC.

In its sample, this clone was seen a few times. V and J are TRBV4-1 and TRBJ1-1, with TRBD1 matching 8 bases. This CDR3 spans 15 amino acids. Trimming took 4 bases from V and 1 from J; bases not matched to a gene: 5. Germline assignment: CDR1 MGHRA and CDR2 YSYEKL. The CDR3 loop is CASSPSRGQNTEAFF. CDR3 coding DNA: TGCGCCAGCAGCCCATCCAGGGGGCAGAACACTGAAGCTTTCTTT.

V and J are TRBV6-5 and TRBJ2-7; the D gene is possibly TRBD2 (6 bases). The ends were cut back, 6 bases at V and 3 bases at J, with 15 bases in the middle. CDR3 length: 14 amino acids. Germline CDR1 is MNHEY and CDR2 is SVGAGI. The CDR3 is CASRAGGSLYEQYF. Written as DNA, the CDR3 is TGTGCCAGCAGGGCCGGAGGGAGTCTCTACGAGCAGTACTTC.

The chain carries TRBV7-9 and TRBJ2-1, with no clear D. The length of the CDR3 is 13 residues. V lost 3 bases, J lost 3 bases, and 6 bases lay in between. Germline V gives CDR1 SEHNR, CDR2 FQNEAQ (reference sequence). Here the CDR3 reads CASSFSIYNEQFF. CDR3 sequence (DNA): TGTGCCAGCAGCTTTAGTATCTACAATGAGCAGTTCTTC.

The rearrangement uses TRBV18 and TRBJ2-2; TRBD2 aligns across 10 bases. This CDR3 region has 19 residues. The V segment lost 4 bases and the J segment 1 base; nucleotides outside the gene matches: 12. Per germline, CDR1 KGHSH and CDR2 LQKENI. CDR3 bases: TGTGCCAGCTCACTCCTATACCGAGCGGGAGGGCAGAACACCGGGGAGCTGTTTTTT. Amino acids: CASSLLYRAGGQNTGELFF. The whole variable domain, filled in from reference TRBV18 and TRBJ2-2, reads NAGVMQNPRHLVRRRGQEARLRCSPMKGHSHVYWYRQLPEEGLKFMVYLQKENIIDESGMPKERFSAEFPKEGPSILRIQQVVRGDSAAYFCASSLLYRAGGQNTGELFFGEGSRLTVL.

This clone occurred a few times. The chain recombines TRBV6-6 with TRBJ2-7; TRBD2 matches at 10 bases. The length of the CDR3 is 14 residues. J was trimmed by 1 base and V by 7 bases; bases with no gene match: 4. Germline loops: CDR1 MNHNY, CDR2 SVGAGI (reference sequence). The CDR3 protein is CASTSTSGSYEQYF. In DNA form, the CDR3 reads TGTGCCAGCACGTCGACTAGCGGGTCCTACGAGCAGTACTTC.

This sequence joins TRBV5-1 and TRBJ2-2; 8 bases map to TRBD1. The trim removed 0 bases at V and 4 bases at J, leaving 5 bases unmatched. Germline V gene lookup returns CDR1 SGHRS and CDR2 YFSETQ. The CDR3 length is 16 residues. CDR3 DNA: TGCGCCAGCAGCTTGGAACAGGGGGTATTCACCGGGGAGCTGTTTTTT. It codes for CASSLEQGVFTGELFF.

The chain joins TRBV28 to TRBJ2-3; 8 bases agree with TRBD2. V was pared by 4 bases and J by 4 bases, with 10 bases of the junction left unmatched. Germline V CDR1 and CDR2: MDHEN, SYDVKM. This CDR3 is 16 amino acids long. CDR3 DNA: TGTGCCAGCAGTTCGGAGGAGGCGGGAGGCGCAGATACGCAGTATTTT. It translates to CASSSEEAGGADTQYF.

This clone was counted once. The chain carries TRBV7-2 and TRBJ2-1, with 8 bases aligning to TRBD2. The V and J ends lost 5 bases and 3 bases, in that order; junction bases with no gene match: 9. This CDR3 has 16 amino acids. Germline V lookup: CDR1 SGHTA, CDR2 FQGNSA. The CDR3 DNA reads as TGTGCCAGCAGCCGAGGGGGGACTAGGATCTACAATGAGCAGTTCTTC. Translated: CASSRGGTRIYNEQFF.

The chain is built from TRBV12-5 and TRBJ2-7, with TRBD2 identical over 11 bases. The CDR3 covers 16 residues. In germline, CDR1 is LGHNT, CDR2 FRNRAP. J lost 2 bases, V lost 0 bases, and 3 bases had no gene match. CDR3 DNA sequence: TGTGCTAGTGGTTTGGTAATGACTAGCGGGACCTACGAGCAGTACTTC. Amino acids: CASGLVMTSGTYEQYF.

The J gene is TRBJ1-1, the V gene TRBV4-2, with D possibly being TRBD1 (5 bases). Germline V lookup: CDR1 LGHNA, CDR2 YNFKEQ. V gave up 0 bases and J gave up 3 bases, with 8 bases separating them. The CDR3 totals 14 residues. Here the CDR3 DNA reads TGTGCCAGCAGCCAAGAGCGGGGGGACACTGAAGCTTTCTTT. It codes for CASSQERGDTEAFF.

The V and J genes are TRBV4-2 and TRBJ2-1; D is possibly TRBD2 (6 bases). This CDR3 spans 16 amino acids. From germline, CDR1 is LGHNA and CDR2 YNFKEQ. V lost 3 bases to trimming and J lost 6 bases, with 18 bases between them. In DNA, the CDR3 is TGTGCCAGCAGCCAGTCCGGGACTTCAACCGTCAATGAGCAGTTCTTC. Amino acids: CASSQSGTSTVNEQFF.